This is a list of T cell receptor beta chains from one sample in a study of blood T cell repertoires in COVID-19. Libraries were prepared by immunoSEQ multiplex PCR; TCRdb keeps only in-frame clonotypes and omits some of them. The profile shows 180,000 or so clones, approximately 83% of them singletons. Material: peripheral blood. All receptors derive from a man in his sixties with acute or convalescent COVID-19. CDR3s include the opening cysteine and the closing phenylalanine or tryptophan. The D gene is left open where the match is weak. Only some rows state a clone size, as once, few, many or a class for expanded clones.

TRBJ1-4 13 NA NA TRBV2 CASTREGGEKLFF TGTGCCAGCACCAGGGAGGGAGGGGAAAAACTGTTTTTT
TRBJ2-7 15 TRBD1 once TRBV5-1 CASSLAQGAYNEQYF TGCGCCAGCAGCTTGGCCCAGGGGGCGTATAACGAGCAGTACTTC
TRBJ2-1 12 NA NA TRBV28 CASRTPYNEQFF TGTGCCAGCAGGACACCCTACAATGAGCAGTTCTTC
TRBJ1-2 14 NA NA TRBV2 CASSDPRPSYGYTF TGTGCCAGCAGTGATCCCAGGCCGAGCTATGGCTACACCTTC
TRBJ2-5 11 NA NA TRBV20-1 CSAEGGETQYF TGCAGTGCCGAGGGAGGCGAGACCCAGTACTTC
TRBJ2-7 15 TRBD1 NA TRBV19 CASRGDRGKQGEQYF TGTGCCAGTAGAGGGGACAGGGGTAAGCAAGGTGAGCAGTACTTC
TRBJ1-3 13 NA NA TRBV14 CASSQAGSSSIYF TGTGCCAGCAGCCAGGCAGGGTCATCGTCCATATATTTT
TRBJ2-5 14 NA NA TRBV18 CASSPGRQQETQYF TGTGCCAGCTCACCGGGGCGTCAACAAGAGACCCAGTACTTC
TRBJ1-2 11 TRBD1 NA TRBV28 CASTDRDGYTF TGTGCCAGCACAGACAGGGATGGCTACACCTTC
TRBJ2-1 15 TRBD2 once TRBV11-2 CASRFGTSGSLGQFF TGTGCCAGCAGGTTCGGGACTAGCGGGAGTCTTGGGCAGTTCTTC